This T cell receptor (beta chain) was captured by sequencing in a study of vaccination and CD4 T cells after COVID-19. General study points: Median approximately 90% of reactive clones detected in convalescent patients emerged only post-vaccination.

Documented treatment: approximately nine-day PBMC culture with coronavirus spike peptide pools or control peptides (ViraFEST assay). For ViraFEST, peptide pools expanded antigen-specific T cells, after which the TCRs were sequenced. Only a few counts were recorded for this clonotype. Antigen unknown. Cultured CD4+ T cell DNA was sequenced using the Oncomine TCR Beta short-read assay. TCRdb analysed the PCR reads with MiXCR anew, one entry per CDR3 protein. The repertoire holds some 18,000 distinct CDR3 sequences, with 60% to 70% as singletons. Sequenced: CD4+ T cells from blood, cultured in vitro. The TCR sequence derives from a human donor who had recovered from COVID-19.

CDR3 coding DNA: TGTGCCACCCGACAGGGATACAGTTCACCCCTCCACTTT. Amino acid sequence: CATRQGYSSPLHF. The J gene is TRBJ1-6, the V gene TRBV24-1, with 7 positions matching TRBD1. Germline CDR1 KGHDR, CDR2 SFDVKD. The CDR3 has 13 amino acids. Trimming took 9 bases from V and 9 from J; bases not matched to a gene: 7.